These T cell receptor beta chains were read from a single sample in a study of blood T cells in healthy people across ages. A single record per CDR3 protein comes from TCRdb applying MiXCR to the 5' RACE reads. The sample includes 800,000 or so distinct CDR3 sequences, roughly 25% of them seen just once. These data also formed part of another study, on T cells of mothers and their children.

Sample: blood. These receptors were collected from a boy under 18 in good health. CDR3s include the opening cysteine and the closing phenylalanine or tryptophan.

v_gene,j_gene,CDR3aa
TRBV6-5,TRBJ1-5,CASSPKTFSNSNQPQHF
TRBV9,TRBJ1-2,CASSLGTGWNGYTF
TRBV7-9,TRBJ2-5,CASSLVQGPDNEQYF
TRBV29-1,TRBJ1-1,CSVGDEPTEAFF
TRBV6-2/TRBV6-3,TRBJ2-1,CASSYGRRGVKYEQFF
TRBV28,TRBJ1-2,CASRPWGGDGYTF
TRBV11-2,TRBJ2-6,CASRKTGSSGANVLTF
TRBV6-2/TRBV6-3,TRBJ1-4,CASSDAGASNEKLFF
TRBV4-3,TRBJ2-5,CASSPQLRVGQETQYF
TRBV7-2,TRBJ2-1,CASSLKGGAPETNEQFF
TRBV14,TRBJ2-2,CASSQFRANTGELFF
TRBV12-3/TRBV12-4,TRBJ1-5,CASRTSEGDQPQHF
TRBV29-1,NA,CSVRTSGRTTYEQYF
TRBV28,TRBJ1-5,CASNVVGRGQNMYSNQPQHF
TRBV14,TRBJ1-1,CASSQIGQWNTEAFF
TRBV29-1,TRBJ2-1,CSAPSYNEQFF
TRBV27,NA,CASSPREWYEQYF
TRBV5-1,TRBJ2-5,CASSLDRAQYF
TRBV12-3/TRBV12-4,TRBJ2-4,CASSYSLNAGIQYF
TRBV27,TRBJ1-1,CASTPDRAGTNTEAFF
TRBV12-3/TRBV12-4,TRBJ2-3,CASSLDGLPDTQYF
TRBV29-1,TRBJ2-7,CSVEEGTARNSYEQYF
TRBV7-2,TRBJ2-5,CASSLAAKTGKETQYF
TRBV4-1,TRBJ1-5,CASSQGWWGSNQPQHF
TRBV5-6,TRBJ1-1,CASRVMNTEAFF
TRBV28,TRBJ2-3,CASSTPLREATDTQYF
TRBV2,TRBJ1-1,CASSGTGGTEAFF
TRBV7-9,NA,CASNVDGGGEQFF
TRBV29-1,TRBJ1-4,CSVRQGAGEKLFF
TRBV30,TRBJ2-1,CAWSSGRELLYNEQFF
TRBV20-1,TRBJ1-5,CSASADRVGQPQHF
TRBV7-8,TRBJ1-5,CASSQTGGVNQPQHF
TRBV19,NA,CASRIGLAGGGEQFF
TRBV20-1,TRBJ2-6,CSAERGANVLTF
TRBV12-3/TRBV12-4,NA,CASSWTSEYEQYF
TRBV6-2/TRBV6-3,TRBJ2-4,CASLGQEENIQYF
TRBV29-1,TRBJ1-1,CSGGTGSTEAFF
TRBV12-3/TRBV12-4,TRBJ2-7,CASSRAGTGAPEQYF
TRBV29-1,TRBJ2-7,CSGKTSGLGEQYF
TRBV7-3,TRBJ2-5,CASSLTGYQETQYF